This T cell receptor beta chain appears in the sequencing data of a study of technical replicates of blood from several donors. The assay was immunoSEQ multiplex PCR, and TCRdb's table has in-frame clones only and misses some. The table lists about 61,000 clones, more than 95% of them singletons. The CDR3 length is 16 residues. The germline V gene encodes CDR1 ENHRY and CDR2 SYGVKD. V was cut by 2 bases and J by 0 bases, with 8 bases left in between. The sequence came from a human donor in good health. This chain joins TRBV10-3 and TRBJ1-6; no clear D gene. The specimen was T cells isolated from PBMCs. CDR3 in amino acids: CAISEEESSYNSPLHF. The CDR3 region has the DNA TGTGCCATCAGTGAGGAGGAAAGCTCCTATAATTCACCCCTCCACTTT.